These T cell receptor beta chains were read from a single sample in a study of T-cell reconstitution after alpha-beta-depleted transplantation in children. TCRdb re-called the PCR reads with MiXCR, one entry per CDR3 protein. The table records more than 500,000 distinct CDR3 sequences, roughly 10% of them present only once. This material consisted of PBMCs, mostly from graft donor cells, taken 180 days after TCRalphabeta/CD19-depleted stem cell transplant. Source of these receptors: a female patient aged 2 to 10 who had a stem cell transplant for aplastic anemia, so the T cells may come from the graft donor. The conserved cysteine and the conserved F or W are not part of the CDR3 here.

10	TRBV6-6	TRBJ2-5	ASSDRGETQY
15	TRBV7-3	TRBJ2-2	ASSLTRDTANTGELF
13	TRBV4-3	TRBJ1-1	ASSQETRIGTEAF
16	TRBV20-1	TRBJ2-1	SARGRLAGGSPYNEQF
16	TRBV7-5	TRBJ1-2	ISVPEGPNEGLSYGYT
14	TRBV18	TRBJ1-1	ASSPLGGQVNTAAF
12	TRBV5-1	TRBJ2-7	ASSFRTGSDEQY
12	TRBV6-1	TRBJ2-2	ASSPRGAPGELF
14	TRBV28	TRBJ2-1	ASTPVGRSSYNEQF
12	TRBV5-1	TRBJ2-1	ASRPTSGYNEQF
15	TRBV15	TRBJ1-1	ATSRIRGDVGDTEAF
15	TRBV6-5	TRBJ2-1	ASSRPGLAGVQGEQF
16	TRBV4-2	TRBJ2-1	ASSQDSPAGGLYNEQF
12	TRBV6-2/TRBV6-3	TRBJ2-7	ASSETGVDYEQY
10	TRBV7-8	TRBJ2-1	ASSLVSNEQF
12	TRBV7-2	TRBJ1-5	ASSVWGFGQPQH
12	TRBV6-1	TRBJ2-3	ASSFPRDLDTQY
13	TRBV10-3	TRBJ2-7	AITEREGPSYEQY
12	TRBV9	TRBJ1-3	ASSSWGSGNTIY
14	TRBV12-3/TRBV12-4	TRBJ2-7	ASSLGRDRGSAEQY
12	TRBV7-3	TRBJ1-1	ASSLDTLNTEAF
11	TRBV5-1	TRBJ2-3	ASSWLTSVTQY
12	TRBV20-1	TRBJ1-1	SARIRGMNTEAF
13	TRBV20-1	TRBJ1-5	SARGSWGSNQPQH
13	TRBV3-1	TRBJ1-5	ASSEQGLSNQPQH
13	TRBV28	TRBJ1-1	ASSFHRDMNTEAF
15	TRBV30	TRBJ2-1	AWSGGTSGISYNEQF
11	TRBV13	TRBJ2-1	ASSYTSNNEQF
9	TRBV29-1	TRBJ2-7	SASGPREQY
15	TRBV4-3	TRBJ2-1	ASSQERLAGGGNEQF
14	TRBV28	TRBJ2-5	ASSAPGLAGGETQY
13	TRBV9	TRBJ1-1	ASSVMPGSGTEAF
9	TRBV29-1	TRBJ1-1	SVEQHTEAF
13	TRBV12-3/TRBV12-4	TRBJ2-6	ASRLVLSGANVLT
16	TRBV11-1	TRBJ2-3	ASSFPRRLAGLTDTQY
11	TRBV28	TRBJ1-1	ASSLVIRLRAF
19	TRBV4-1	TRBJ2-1	ASSQDFGQGEGGGLYNEQF
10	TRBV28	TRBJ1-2	ASSLYNYGYT
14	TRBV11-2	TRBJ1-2	ASSYYRDKKLYGYT
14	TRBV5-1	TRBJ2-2	ASRVAGRPNTGELF
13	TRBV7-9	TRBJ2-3	ASQGLAGSTDTQY
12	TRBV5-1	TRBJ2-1	ASSLAWRTDEQF
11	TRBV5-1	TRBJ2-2	ASSLADTGELF
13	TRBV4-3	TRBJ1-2	ASSQARQGVYGYT
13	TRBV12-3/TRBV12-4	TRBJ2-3	ASSLWRGPRDTQY